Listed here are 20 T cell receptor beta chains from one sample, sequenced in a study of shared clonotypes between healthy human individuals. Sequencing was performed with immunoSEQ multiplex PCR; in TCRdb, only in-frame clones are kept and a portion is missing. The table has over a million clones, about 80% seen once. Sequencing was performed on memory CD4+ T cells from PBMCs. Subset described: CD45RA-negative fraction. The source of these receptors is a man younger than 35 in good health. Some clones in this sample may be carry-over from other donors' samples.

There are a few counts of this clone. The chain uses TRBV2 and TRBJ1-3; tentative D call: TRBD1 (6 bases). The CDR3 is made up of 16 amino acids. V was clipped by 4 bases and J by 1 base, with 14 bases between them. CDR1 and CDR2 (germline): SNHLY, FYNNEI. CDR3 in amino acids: CASSVTGGLSGNTIYF. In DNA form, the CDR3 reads TGTGCCAGCAGTGTCACGGGGGGCTTATCTGGAAACACCATATATTTT. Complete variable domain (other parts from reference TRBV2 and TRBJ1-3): EPEVTQTPSHQVTQMGQEVILRCVPISNHLYFYWYRQILGQKVEFLVSFYNNEISEKSEIFDDQFSVERPDGSNFTLKIRSTKLEDSAMYFCASSVTGGLSGNTIYFGEGSWLTVV.

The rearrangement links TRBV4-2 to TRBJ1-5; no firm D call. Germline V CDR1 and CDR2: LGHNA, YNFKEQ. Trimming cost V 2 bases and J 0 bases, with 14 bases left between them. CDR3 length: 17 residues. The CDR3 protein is CASSQSPLHNSNQPQHF. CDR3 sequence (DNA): TGTGCCAGCAGCCAATCGCCCCTGCATAATAGCAATCAGCCCCAGCATTTT.

CDR3 DNA: TGTGCCAGCAGTTACTCGGTGCAGTTGAGCGAGCAGTACTTC. Encoded protein: CASSYSVQLSEQYF. The chain couples TRBV6-6 to TRBJ2-7; D gene uncertain. Germline V gene lookup returns CDR1 MNHNY and CDR2 SVGAGI (reference sequence). Trimming pared 0 bases from V and 6 bases from J, leaving 12 bases between. The CDR3 extends over 14 amino acids.

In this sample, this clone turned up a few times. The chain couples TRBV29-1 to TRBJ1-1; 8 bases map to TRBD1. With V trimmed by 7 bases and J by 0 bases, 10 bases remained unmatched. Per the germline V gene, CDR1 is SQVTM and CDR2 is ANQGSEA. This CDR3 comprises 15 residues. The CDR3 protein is CSARQGWGMNTEAFF. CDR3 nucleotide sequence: TGCAGCGCCCGACAGGGGTGGGGCATGAACACTGAAGCTTTCTTT.

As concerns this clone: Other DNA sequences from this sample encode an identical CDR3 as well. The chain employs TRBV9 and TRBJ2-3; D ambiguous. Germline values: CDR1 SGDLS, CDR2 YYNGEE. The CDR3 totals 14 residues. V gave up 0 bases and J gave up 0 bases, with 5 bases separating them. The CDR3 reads CASSVDSSTDTQYF. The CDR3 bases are TGTGCCAGCAGCGTAGACAGTAGCACAGATACGCAGTATTTT.

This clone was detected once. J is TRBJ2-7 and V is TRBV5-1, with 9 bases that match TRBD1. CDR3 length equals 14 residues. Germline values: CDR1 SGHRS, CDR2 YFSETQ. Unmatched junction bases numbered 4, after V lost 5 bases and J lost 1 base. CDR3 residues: CASRVTGGSYEQYF. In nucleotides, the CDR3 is TGCGCCAGCAGGGTGACAGGGGGATCCTACGAGCAGTACTTC.

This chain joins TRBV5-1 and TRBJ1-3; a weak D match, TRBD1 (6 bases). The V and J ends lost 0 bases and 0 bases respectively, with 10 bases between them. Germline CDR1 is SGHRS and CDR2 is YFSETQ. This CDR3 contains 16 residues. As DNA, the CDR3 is TGCGCCAGCAGCTTGGCCGGGGGGGCCTCTGGAAACACCATATATTTT. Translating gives CASSLAGGASGNTIYF.

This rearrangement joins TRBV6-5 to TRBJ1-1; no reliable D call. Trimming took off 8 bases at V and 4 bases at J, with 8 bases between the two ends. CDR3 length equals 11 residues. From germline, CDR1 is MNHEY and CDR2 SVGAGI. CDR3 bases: TGTGCCAGCGTTTCAGTCACTGAAGCTTTCTTT. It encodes CASVSVTEAFF.

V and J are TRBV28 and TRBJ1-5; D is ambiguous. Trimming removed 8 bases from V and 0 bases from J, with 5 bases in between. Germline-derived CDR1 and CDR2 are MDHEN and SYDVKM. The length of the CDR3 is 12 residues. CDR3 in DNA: TGTGCCAGCTGTGTTAGCAATCAGCCCCAGCATTTT. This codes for CASCVSNQPQHF. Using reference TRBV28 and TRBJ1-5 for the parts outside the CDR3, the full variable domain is DVKVTQSSRYLVKRTGEKVFLECVQDMDHENMFWYRQDPGLGLRLIYFSYDVKMKEKGDIPEGYSVSREKKERFSLILESASTNQTSMYLCASCVSNQPQHFGDGTRLSIL.

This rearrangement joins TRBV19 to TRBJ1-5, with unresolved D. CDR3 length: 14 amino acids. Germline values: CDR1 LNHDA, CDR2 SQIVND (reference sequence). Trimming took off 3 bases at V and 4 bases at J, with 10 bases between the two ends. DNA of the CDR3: TGTGCCAGTAGTATGGAAATTCAAAATCAGCCCCAGCATTTT. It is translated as CASSMEIQNQPQHF.

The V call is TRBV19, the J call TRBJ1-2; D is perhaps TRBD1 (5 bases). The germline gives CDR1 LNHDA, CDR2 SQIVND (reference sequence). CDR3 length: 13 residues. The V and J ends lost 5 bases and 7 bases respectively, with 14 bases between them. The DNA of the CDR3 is TGTGCCAGTAGTGTCGGAACAGGACGTGGCTACACCTTC. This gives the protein CASSVGTGRGYTF.

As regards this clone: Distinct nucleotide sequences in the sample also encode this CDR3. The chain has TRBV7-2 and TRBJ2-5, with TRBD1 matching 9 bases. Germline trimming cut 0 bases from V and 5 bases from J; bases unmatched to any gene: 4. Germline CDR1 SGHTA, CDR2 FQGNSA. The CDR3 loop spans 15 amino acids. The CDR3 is CASSLAGTGRETQYF. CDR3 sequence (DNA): TGTGCCAGCAGCTTAGCCGGGACAGGGAGGGAGACCCAGTACTTC.

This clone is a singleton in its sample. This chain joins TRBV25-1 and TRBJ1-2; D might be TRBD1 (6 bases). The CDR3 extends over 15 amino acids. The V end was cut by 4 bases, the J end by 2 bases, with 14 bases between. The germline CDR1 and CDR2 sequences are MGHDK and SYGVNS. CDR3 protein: CASSGGQLKNYGYTF. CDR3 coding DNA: TGTGCCAGCAGTGGGGGGCAACTTAAGAACTATGGCTACACCTTC.

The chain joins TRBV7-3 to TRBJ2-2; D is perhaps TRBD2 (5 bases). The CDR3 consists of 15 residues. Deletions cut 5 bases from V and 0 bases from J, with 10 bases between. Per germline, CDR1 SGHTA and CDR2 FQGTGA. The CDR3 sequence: CASSGGPTNTGELFF. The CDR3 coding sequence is TGTGCCAGCAGCGGAGGCCCTACGAACACCGGGGAGCTGTTTTTT.

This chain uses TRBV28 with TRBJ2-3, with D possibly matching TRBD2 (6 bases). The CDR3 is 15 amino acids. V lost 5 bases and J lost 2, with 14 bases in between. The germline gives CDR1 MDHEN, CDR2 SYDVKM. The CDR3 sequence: CASSPRTTSTDTQYF. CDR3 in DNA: TGTGCCAGCAGTCCCCGGACTACCTCCACAGATACGCAGTATTTT. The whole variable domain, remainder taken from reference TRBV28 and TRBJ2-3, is DVKVTQSSRYLVKRTGEKVFLECVQDMDHENMFWYRQDPGLGLRLIYFSYDVKMKEKGDIPEGYSVSREKKERFSLILESASTNQTSMYLCASSPRTTSTDTQYFGPGTRLTVL.

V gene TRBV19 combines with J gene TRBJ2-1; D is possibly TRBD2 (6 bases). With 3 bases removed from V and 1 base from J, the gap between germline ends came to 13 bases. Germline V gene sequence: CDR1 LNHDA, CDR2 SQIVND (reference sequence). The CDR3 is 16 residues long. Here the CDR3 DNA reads TGTGCCAGTAGTATTGACGGGAGCCGTTCCTACAATGAGCAGTTCTTC. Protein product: CASSIDGSRSYNEQFF. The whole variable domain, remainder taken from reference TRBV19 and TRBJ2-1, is DGGITQSPKYLFRKEGQNVTLSCEQNLNHDAMYWYRQDPGQGLRLIYYSQIVNDFQKGDIAEGYSVSREKKESFPLTVTSAQKNPTAFYLCASSIDGSRSYNEQFFGPGTRLTVL.

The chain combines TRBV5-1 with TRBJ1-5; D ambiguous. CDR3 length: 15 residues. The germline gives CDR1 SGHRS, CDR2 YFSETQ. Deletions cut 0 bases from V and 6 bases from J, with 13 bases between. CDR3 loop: CASSLGGGVGQPQHF. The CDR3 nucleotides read TGCGCCAGCAGCTTGGGGGGAGGAGTGGGTCAGCCCCAGCATTTT.

The CDR3 loop is CASRPDTNTGELFF. DNA for the CDR3: TGTGCCAGCAGGCCGGACACGAACACCGGGGAGCTGTTTTTT. V and J are TRBV27 and TRBJ2-2; perhaps TRBD1 as D (5 bases). In germline, CDR1 is MNHEY, CDR2 SMNVEV (reference sequence). Trimming pared 6 bases from V and 0 bases from J, leaving 8 bases between. The CDR3 has 14 amino acids.

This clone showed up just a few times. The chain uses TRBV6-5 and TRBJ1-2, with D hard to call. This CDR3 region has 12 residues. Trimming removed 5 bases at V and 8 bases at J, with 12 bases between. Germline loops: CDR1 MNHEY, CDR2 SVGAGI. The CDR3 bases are TGTGCCAGCAGTGGACGGGGTGGAGGCTACACCTTC. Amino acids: CASSGRGGGYTF.

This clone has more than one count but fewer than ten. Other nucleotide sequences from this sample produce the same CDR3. The CDR3 region has the DNA TGTGCCAGCAGTCTGGAACAGCCCCAGCATTTT. Its protein product is CASSLEQPQHF. The chain carries TRBV28 and TRBJ1-5; unclear D gene. Germline CDR1 MDHEN, CDR2 SYDVKM. The CDR3 contains 11 residues. V was clipped by 5 bases and J by 7 bases, with 6 bases between them.